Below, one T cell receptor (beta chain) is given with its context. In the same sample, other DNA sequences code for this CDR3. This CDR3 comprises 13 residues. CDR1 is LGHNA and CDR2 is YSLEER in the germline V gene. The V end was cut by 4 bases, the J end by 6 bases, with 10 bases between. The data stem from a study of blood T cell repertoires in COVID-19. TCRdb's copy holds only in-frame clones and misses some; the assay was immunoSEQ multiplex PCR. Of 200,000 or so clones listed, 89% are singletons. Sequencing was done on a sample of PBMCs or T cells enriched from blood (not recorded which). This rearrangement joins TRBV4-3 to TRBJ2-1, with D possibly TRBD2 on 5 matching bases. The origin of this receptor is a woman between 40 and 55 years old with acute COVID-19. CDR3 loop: CASSPPGGNEQFF. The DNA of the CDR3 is TGCGCCAGCAGCCCGCCAGGAGGCAATGAGCAGTTCTTC.